Shown below are 8 T cell receptor beta chains from a single sample sequenced in a study of blood T cells in healthy people across ages. Next came a second PCR, run for roughly 6 to 11 cycles, which used a sample-barcoded 5' primer along with a J-beta primer mix. Each CDR3 protein is one row after TCRdb ran MiXCR on the 5' RACE reads. The data contain around 2 million distinct CDR3 sequences, approximately 40% of them singletons. Sequencing was performed on blood. Receptors originate from a human donor in good health.

There are many counts of this clonotype. This chain uses TRBV7-2 with TRBJ2-3; D ambiguous. Germline CDR1 SGHTA, CDR2 FQGNSA. The CDR3 runs 13 residues. Deletions cut 1 base from V and 7 bases from J, with 9 bases between. CDR3 nucleotide sequence: TGTGCCAGCAGCTTAGTCCATGATAATACGCAGTATTTT. Its protein is CASSLVHDNTQYF.

This clonotype was seen only a few times. This rearrangement joins TRBV4-2 to TRBJ1-2, with 8 bases lining up with TRBD1. The CDR3 consists of 17 residues. Germline-derived CDR1 and CDR2 are LGHNA and YNFKEQ. V shed 1 base and J 3 bases; nucleotides not matched to a gene: 10. CDR3 protein: CASSQGDDRGVDYGYTF. The CDR3 DNA follows: TGTGCCAGCAGCCAAGGAGATGACAGGGGCGTGGACTATGGCTACACCTTC.

This clonotype was recorded a few times. The rearrangement joins TRBV20-1 to TRBJ2-1; TRBD2 matches 10 bases. The germline V gene encodes CDR1 DFQATT and CDR2 SNEGSKA (reference sequence). The CDR3 is made up of 16 amino acids. V trimming: 0 bases; J trimming: 8 bases; junction bases outside the gene matches: 10. CDR3 amino acids: CSARDPGSSGGHEQFF. Written as DNA, the CDR3 is TGCAGTGCTAGAGATCCGGGCAGTAGCGGGGGGCATGAGCAGTTCTTC.

As for this clonotype: Relative to the germline gene, one junction end is altered; a read error may explain this. V usage is TRBV4-1 and J usage is TRBJ1-2, with D uncertain. Germline-derived CDR1 and CDR2 are MGHRA and YSYEKL. The CDR3 is made up of 14 amino acids. CDR3 DNA: TGCGCCAGCAGCCAAGAGCCCCGGAACTATGGCAACACCTTC. Translating gives CASSQEPRNYGNTF.

This clonotype was observed at least ten times. The chain couples TRBV20-1 to TRBJ2-7, with D possibly being TRBD2 (6 bases). In germline, CDR1 is DFQATT, CDR2 SNEGSKA (reference sequence). Between the trimmed V and J ends, which lost 4 bases and 2 bases, there was a span of 12 bases. The CDR3 spans 13 residues. CDR3 in DNA: TGCAGTGCTACTTCAGGAGGGCCCTACGAGCAGTACTTC. Encoded protein: CSATSGGPYEQYF.

The chain is built from TRBV4-2 and TRBJ2-2; TRBD1 might be the D (5 bases). CDR1 is LGHNA, CDR2 YNFKEQ, per germline. Trimming shortened V by 0 bases and J by 10 bases, and 12 bases separated the two germline ends. The CDR3 consists of 14 residues. CDR3 DNA: TGTGCCAGCAGCCAAGATAACAGGCTAGAGGAGCTGTTTTTT. Protein: CASSQDNRLEELFF.

V gene TRBV7-3 combines with J gene TRBJ2-1, with TRBD2 identical over 9 bases. Trimming took 5 bases from V and 8 from J; bases not matched to a gene: 10. Germline V lookup: CDR1 SGHTA, CDR2 FQGTGA. The CDR3 loop spans 15 amino acids. As DNA, the CDR3 is TGTGCCAGCAGCCCGGAGCGGGGGGTGAGGGATGAGCAGTTCTTC. It is translated as CASSPERGVRDEQFF.

This clonotype turned up a few times. This chain uses TRBV10-3 with TRBJ2-3; TRBD1 matches 7 bases. The V and J ends lost 5 bases and 1 base, in that order; junction bases with no gene match: 6. The germline gives CDR1 ENHRY, CDR2 SYGVKD. CDR3 length equals 15 residues. The CDR3 region is CAISNVQGRTDTQYF. The CDR3, as DNA: TGTGCCATCAGTAACGTACAGGGGCGCACAGATACGCAGTATTTT.